This T cell receptor beta chain was observed in a study of cytomegalovirus exposure and HLA in healthy donors. General study results and limits: According to a later analysis, donors in an Asian-associated ancestry cluster reportedly had fewer N-insertions than the approximately 720-donor mean. Most TCR sequences were seen very rarely across donors, but some public TCRs occurred in many. Using a false discovery rate of 0.05, a later analysis showed that roughly 16,000 TCR beta sequences were associated with HLA alleles.

The CDR3 runs 12 residues. Germline values: CDR1 SGHAT, CDR2 FQNNGV. PCR employed 60 Vbeta and 13 Jbeta primers. The data were produced by immunoSEQ multiplex PCR, yet TCRdb's version contains in-frame clones alone and is incomplete. This sample has about 120,000 clones, with 80% to 90% found just once. Worth noting for this clone: Antigen unknown.

This chain joins TRBV11-2 and TRBJ2-5, with TRBD1 matching 7 bases. The sample comprised PBMCs. The TCR comes from a middle-aged woman in good health and CMV-seropositive. Here the CDR3 DNA reads TGTGCAAAACGGGGACAGCAAGAGACCCAGTACTTC. This codes for CAKRGQQETQYF.